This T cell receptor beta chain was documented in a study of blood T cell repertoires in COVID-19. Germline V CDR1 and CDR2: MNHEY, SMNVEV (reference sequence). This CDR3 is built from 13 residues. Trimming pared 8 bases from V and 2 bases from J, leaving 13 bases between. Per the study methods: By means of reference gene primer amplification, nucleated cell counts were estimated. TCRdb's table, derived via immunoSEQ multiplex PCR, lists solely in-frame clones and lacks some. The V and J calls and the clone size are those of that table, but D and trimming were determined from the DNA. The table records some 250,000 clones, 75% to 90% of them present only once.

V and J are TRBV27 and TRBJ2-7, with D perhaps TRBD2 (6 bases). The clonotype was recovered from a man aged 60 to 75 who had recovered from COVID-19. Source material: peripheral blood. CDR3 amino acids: CASLAGLPYEQYF. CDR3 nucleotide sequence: TGTGCCAGCCTTGCGGGACTTCCCTACGAGCAGTACTTC.